Reported below is one T cell receptor (beta chain). What it recognizes is unknown. The sample belongs to a study of cytomegalovirus exposure and HLA in healthy donors. Points from the study as a whole: Presence/absence analyses treated sequencing depth as roughly uniform across donors. Later analysis suggested links between common viral pathogens and several top significant clusters. Further analysis, carried out later, found HLA-associated TCR beta chains more clonally expanded than equally common other chains.

There are 19 residues in the CDR3. V was cut by 1 base and J by 2 bases, with 18 bases left in between. Germline V gene sequence: CDR1 SGHVS, CDR2 FNYEAQ. PCR amplification relied on 60 Vbeta primers (plus 13 Jbeta primers). Only in-frame clones appear in the TCRdb table, and some are missing; sequencing was by immunoSEQ multiplex PCR. Among tens of thousands of clones listed, around nine tenths were seen once. The V gene is TRBV7-6, the J gene TRBJ2-6, with D possibly matching TRBD1 (5 bases). The sequenced sample was PBMCs. The TCR was taken from a man aged 25-40 years in good health and CMV-seropositive. Here the CDR3 DNA reads TGTGCCAGCAGCTTAGAAGGTCGTCAGGGTCCGACTGGGGCCAACGTCCTGACTTTC. It translates to CASSLEGRQGPTGANVLTF.